A selection of T cell receptor beta chains follows, all from one sample in a study of early stage breast cancer tumors. Measured with immunoSEQ multiplex PCR; TCRdb has only the in-frame clones, and not every one. The data contain 20,000 to 30,000 clones, about two thirds of them singletons. Sequenced: breast tumor tissue. These receptors originate from a person between 55 and 69 years old with breast cancer. Both conserved end residues are part of each CDR3. D genes are given only for firm matches. Not every row has a clone size; where given, it reads once, few, many or a size class.

>TRBJ1-3|-|few|17|TRBV11-3
CASSLELGALGGNTIYF
TGTGCCAGCAGCTTAGAATTGGGGGCCTTGGGGGGAAACACCATATATTTT
>TRBJ2-7|TRBD2|-|14|TRBV6-5
CASSPGTSRGEQYF
TGTGCCAGCAGCCCTGGGACTAGTCGCGGTGAGCAGTACTTC
>TRBJ1-5|-|-|16|TRBV7-7
CASSLGGCRSNQPQHF
TGTGCTAGCAGCTTGGGGGGATGTCGTAGCAATCAGCCCCAGCATTTT
>TRBJ2-1|TRBD1|-|15|TRBV5-1
CASSFAGGESNEQFF
TGCGCCAGCAGCTTCGCAGGGGGCGAGTCAAATGAGCAGTTCTTC
>TRBJ1-2|-|-|15|TRBV5-6
CASSPFGSESRGYTF
TGTGCCAGCAGCCCATTTGGGTCGGAGTCGAGAGGCTACACCTTC
>TRBJ2-5|TRBD1|-|12|TRBV29-1
CSASTGGETQYF
TGCAGCGCCTCAACAGGGGGAGAGACCCAGTACTTC
>TRBJ2-7|TRBD2|-|14|TRBV4-3
CASGDGTSGYEQYF
TGCGCCAGCGGGGACGGGACTAGCGGCTACGAGCAGTACTTC
>TRBJ2-5|-|once|14|TRBV9
CASSVRGNQETQYF
TGTGCCAGCAGCGTAAGAGGTAATCAAGAGACCCAGTACTTC
>TRBJ2-3|TRBD2|few|15|TRBV28
CASSPTGGRTDTQYF
TGTGCCAGCAGCCCAACGGGGGGGCGCACAGATACGCAGTATTTT
>TRBJ2-3|-|-|15|TRBV6-5
CASSYSRTATDTQYF
TGTGCCAGCAGTTACTCGAGAACAGCCACAGATACGCAGTATTTT
>TRBJ1-1|-|-|15|TRBV5-6
CASSLLGGTNTEAFF
TGTGCCAGCAGCTTGCTTGGGGGGACGAACACTGAAGCTTTCTTT
>TRBJ1-1|-|-|13|TRBV30
CAWMTGLNTEAFF
TGTGCCTGGATGACAGGATTGAACACTGAAGCTTTCTTT
>TRBJ1-5|TRBD1|-|14|TRBV5-5
CASSGTGSNQPQHF
TGTGCCAGCAGTGGGACAGGTAGCAATCAGCCCCAGCATTTT
>TRBJ1-2|-|-|13|TRBV12-5
CASGQGGSDGYTF
TGTGCTAGTGGCCAAGGGGGTAGTGATGGCTACACCTTC
>TRBJ1-1|-|-|13|TRBV5-4
CASSLTRGTEAFF
TGTGCCAGCAGTCTAACCAGGGGCACTGAAGCTTTCTTT
>TRBJ2-3|TRBD2|-|17|TRBV5-4
CASSRGLAGTGTDTQYF
TGTGCCAGCAGCCGGGGACTAGCGGGAACCGGCACAGATACGCAGTATTTT
>TRBJ2-1|-|once|13|TRBV29-1
CSVVGRSYNEQFF
TGCAGCGTTGTGGGGCGCTCCTACAATGAGCAGTTCTTC
>TRBJ2-1|TRBD2|-|15|TRBV27
CATRFSGSSYNEQFF
TGTGCCACCCGTTTTAGCGGGAGCTCCTACAATGAGCAGTTCTTC
>TRBJ2-1|TRBD2|once|16|TRBV7-2
CASSLVGLAGYNEQFF
TGTGCCAGCAGCTTAGTCGGACTAGCGGGATACAATGAGCAGTTCTTC
>TRBJ1-5|TRBD1|-|14|TRBV7-9
CASSRTGLNQPQHF
TGTGCCAGCAGCCGGACAGGGTTAAATCAGCCCCAGCATTTT
>TRBJ1-5|-|-|18|TRBV27
CASRRLTTPMVGNQPQHF
TGTGCCAGCCGACGTCTCACTACCCCAATGGTTGGCAATCAGCCCCAGCATTTT
>TRBJ2-1|TRBD2|few|16|TRBV6-5
CASSYLATSGLNEQFF
TGTGCCAGCAGTTACCTGGCGACTAGCGGACTCAATGAGCAGTTCTTC
>TRBJ1-2|-|-|14|TRBV11-3
CASSLAQTNYGYTF
TGTGCCAGCAGCTTAGCACAAACCAACTATGGCTACACCTTC
>TRBJ2-6|-|-|16|TRBV19
CATTSWGPSGANVLTF
TGTGCCACCACCAGTTGGGGCCCCTCTGGGGCCAACGTCCTGACTTTC
>TRBJ2-7|TRBD2|-|16|TRBV10-3
CAISGSMGGLIYEQYF
TGTGCCATCAGTGGTTCTATGGGGGGACTAATCTACGAGCAGTACTTC
>TRBJ2-7|-|-|13|TRBV5-8
CASRRQDPYEQYF
TGTGCCAGCAGGCGCCAGGATCCCTACGAGCAGTACTTC
>TRBJ2-5|TRBD2|-|16|TRBV5-1
CASSKGLAGEIETQYF
TGCGCCAGCAGCAAGGGACTAGCGGGAGAAATAGAGACCCAGTACTTC
>TRBJ2-6|-|-|17|TRBV5-1
CASSLAHEISGANVLTF
TGCGCCAGCAGCTTGGCCCACGAGATCTCTGGGGCCAACGTCCTGACTTTC
>TRBJ2-1|-|-|16|TRBV25-1
CASSEFGGAGKGEQFF
TGTGCCAGCAGTGAATTTGGAGGGGCTGGGAAGGGAGAGCAGTTCTTC
>TRBJ1-1|-|-|15|TRBV30
CAWSQVAQQGTEAFF
TGTGCCTGGAGTCAGGTGGCCCAACAGGGCACTGAAGCTTTCTTT
>TRBJ1-1|TRBD1|few|16|TRBV27
CASSRRDRGLGTEAFF
TGTGCCAGCAGTAGACGGGACAGGGGTTTGGGCACTGAAGCTTTCTTT
>TRBJ1-1|-|-|15|TRBV30
CAWSRWGGVSTEAFF
TGTGCCTGGAGCCGCTGGGGGGGAGTAAGCACTGAAGCTTTCTTT
>TRBJ2-7|TRBD2|-|14|TRBV11-2
CASSLGGGTIEQYF
TGTGCCAGCAGCTTAGGAGGCGGGACTATCGAGCAGTACTTC
>TRBJ2-1|TRBD2|-|18|TRBV28
CASRTRRSLAGDSNEQFF
TGTGCCAGCAGAACAAGGAGGAGCCTAGCGGGAGACAGTAATGAGCAGTTCTTC
>TRBJ2-7|TRBD2|few|15|TRBV13
CASSLGLAGPYEQYF
TGTGCCAGCAGCTTGGGACTAGCGGGACCCTACGAGCAGTACTTC
>TRBJ1-1|-|-|12|TRBV7-8
CASSEDRTEAFF
TGTGCCAGCAGCGAAGACAGGACTGAAGCTTTCTTT
>TRBJ1-2|TRBD1|-|13|TRBV13
CASSGVGTDGYTF
TGTGCCAGCAGCGGGGTCGGGACAGATGGCTACACCTTC
>TRBJ2-2|TRBD2|-|16|TRBV5-1
CASSLTASGSTGELFF
TGCGCCAGCAGCTTGACGGCTAGCGGGAGCACCGGGGAGCTGTTTTTT
>TRBJ1-2|TRBD1|-|16|TRBV11-3
CASSPDRGRANYGYTF
TGTGCCAGCAGCCCGGACAGGGGGCGAGCTAACTATGGCTACACCTTC
>TRBJ1-1|-|few|12|TRBV29-1
CSVRQTNTEAFF
TGCAGCGTTAGACAGACGAACACTGAAGCTTTCTTT
>TRBJ2-3|TRBD2|once|19|TRBV5-1
CASSQPGLAGGQVADTQYF
TGCGCCAGCAGCCAACCGGGACTAGCGGGAGGGCAGGTAGCCGATACGCAGTATTTT
>TRBJ1-4|-|-|13|TRBV18
CASSEVISGKLFF
TGTGCCAGCTCAGAGGTTATTTCCGGAAAACTGTTTTTT
>TRBJ2-7|TRBD1|few|13|TRBV30
CACPGTGEDEQYF
TGTGCCTGTCCCGGGACAGGGGAGGACGAGCAGTACTTC
>TRBJ2-7|-|-|13|TRBV5-6
CASSREMTYEQYF
TGTGCCAGCAGTCGGGAAATGACCTACGAGCAGTACTTC
>TRBJ2-6|TRBD1|-|16|TRBV19
CASSIQGAGGANVLTF
TGTGCCAGTAGTATTCAGGGGGCGGGTGGGGCCAACGTCCTGACTTTC
>TRBJ1-5|TRBD1|-|13|TRBV19
CATGQGRRQPQHF
TGTGCCACGGGACAGGGGAGGAGACAGCCCCAGCATTTT
>TRBJ1-2|-|few|16|TRBV7-9
CASSPSGSTRLYGYTF
TGTGCCAGCAGCCCGTCAGGGTCTACCCGCCTCTATGGCTACACCTTC
>TRBJ1-1|TRBD1|-|13|TRBV10-2
CASRMTGGTEAFF
TGCGCCAGCAGGATGACAGGGGGCACTGAAGCTTTCTTT
>TRBJ2-3|-|few|12|TRBV18
CATQTEADTQYF
TGTGCCACCCAAACGGAGGCAGATACGCAGTATTTT
>TRBJ1-1|-|-|11|TRBV5-4
CGWRENTEAFF
TGTGGATGGCGGGAGAACACTGAAGCTTTCTTT
>TRBJ2-7|-|-|16|TRBV4-1
CASSQDNSGFAYEQYF
TGCGCCAGCAGCCAGGACAATAGCGGTTTCGCCTACGAGCAGTACTTC
>TRBJ1-1|-|-|13|TRBV7-2
CTSIGGQGYGAFF
TGTACCAGCATAGGGGGTCAAGGGTATGGAGCTTTCTTT
>TRBJ2-1|-|-|14|TRBV9
CASSVASQNNEQFF
TGTGCCAGCAGCGTAGCTTCCCAGAACAATGAGCAGTTCTTC
>TRBJ1-5|-|-|19|TRBV11-2
CASSLVYYLPGDDNQPQHF
TGTGCCAGCAGCTTAGTTTATTATTTGCCGGGGGACGACAATCAGCCCCAGCATTTT
>TRBJ2-7|-|-|13|TRBV7-9
CASSRSSGYEQYF
TGTGCCAGCAGCCGATCGAGCGGGTACGAGCAGTACTTC
>TRBJ2-1|TRBD1|-|15|TRBV18
CASSPKDRVRDEQFF
TGTGCCAGCTCACCGAAGGACAGGGTCCGGGATGAGCAGTTCTTC
>TRBJ1-5|-|-|14|TRBV6-6
CASSYDSSNQPQHF
TGTGCCAGCAGTTATGACAGTAGCAATCAGCCCCAGCATTTT